Listed here is a single T cell receptor (beta chain). What it binds is unknown. The CDR3 consists of 13 residues. Germline lookup yields CDR1 LNHDA and CDR2 SQIVND (reference sequence). Assay used: immunoSEQ multiplex PCR; TCRdb lists only in-frame clones, some missing. This table holds some 130,000 clones, over 85% found once. This record comes from a study of graft-versus-host responses after intestinal transplantation. Across the whole study: Transplant types were multivisceral, liver-intestinal, or isolated intestinal. Following induction with anti-thymocyte globulin, all recipients were given tacrolimus and steroids for around three years. Findings of the study overall: Patients with graft-donor T cell macrochimerism had high graft-versus-host to host-versus-graft clonal ratios in allografts. There were GvH clones found in recipient marrow, and some of them appeared first in ileum or blood.

This clonotype originated in a human donor who received an intestinal transplant. The chain has TRBV19 and TRBJ2-5; no definite D call. With the DNA end fitting TRBJ2-7 better, the J assignment may be wrong. Sequenced material: unstimulated CD4+ T cells sorted from spleen or lymph node cells, taken before intestinal transplant. Written as DNA, the CDR3 is TGTGCTACCCGGGCCGCCAGCTCCTACGAGCAGTACTTC. Its translation is CATRAASSYEQYF.